The following is a T cell receptor (beta chain) sequence with its context. Its antigen is not identified. It was cDNA, reverse transcribed from extracted RNA, that served as the sequencing template. Sequencing was performed with immunoSEQ multiplex PCR; in TCRdb, only in-frame clones are kept and a portion is missing. The sample consists of 190,000 or so clones, 45% to 65% of them appearing once. This record belongs to a study of CD8+ T cells in alopecia areata. Study-wide results and limits: Tofacitinib produced a significant decrease in scalp clonality and in expanded CD8+ clones among the top 100. For lesional scalp, especially alopecia totalis/universalis, clonality was higher than in normal scalp.

This sample's treatment: oral pan-JAK inhibitor, 5-10 mg twice daily. PBMCs yielded sorted CD4+ and CD8+ T cells. The CDR3 sequence is 13 residues long. Germline-derived CDR1 and CDR2 are SQVTM and ANQGSEA. Germline trimming cut 7 bases from V and 0 bases from J; bases unmatched to any gene: 5. V gene TRBV29-1 combines with J gene TRBJ1-1; 7 bases agree with TRBD1. This TCR was sampled from a human donor with alopecia areata. The sample was CD4+ T cells sorted from blood, taken at week 4, from a patient treated with tofacitinib. In nucleotides, the CDR3 is TGCAGCGGGGACAGAGGAATGAACACTGAAGCTTTCTTT. Translated, it gives CSGDRGMNTEAFF.